This note documents a single T cell receptor beta chain sequence. This table comes from immunoSEQ multiplex PCR, and its TCRdb copy is limited to in-frame clones, with some not included. The profile shows about 190,000 clones, around 82% of them singletons. This entry belongs to a study of blood T cell repertoires in COVID-19. Turning to the study itself: PBMCs, B-cell-depleted T cells, or T cells provided the cDNA or gDNA that made up the material.

V was pared by 2 bases and J by 6 bases, with 5 bases of the junction left unmatched. The CDR3 length is 15 residues. Looked up from germline, CDR1 is SGHNT and CDR2 is YYREEE (reference sequence). The rearrangement links TRBV5-4 to TRBJ1-2; 12 bases align to TRBD1. The receptor's source is a woman aged 55-69 years with acute COVID-19. Sequencing was done on a sample of PBMCs or T cells enriched from blood (not recorded which). The CDR3 is CASSFAGQGANGYTF. The CDR3 nucleotides are TGTGCCAGCAGCTTTGCGGGACAGGGGGCCAATGGCTACACCTTC.